These 15 T cell receptor beta chains were all obtained from the same sample, sequenced in a study of T cell repertoires in cytomegalovirus infection. These receptors have no known antigen. TCRdb re-derived calls from the reads in MiXCR, one entry per CDR3 protein. The top ten clones hold under 15% of a sample with 830,000 or so distinct CDR3 sequences, approximately 32% of them seen once. Source: cultured CD8+ T cells from PBMCs, taken from culture after CMV antigen stimulation. These receptors all stem from a human donor in good health (CMV status not recorded). Some clones in this sample may be carry-over from other donors' samples.

This clonotype was recorded a few times. The chain combines TRBV4-1 with TRBJ2-7; D is perhaps TRBD1 (6 bases). The CDR3 has 20 amino acids. CDR1 and CDR2 from the germline V gene are MGHRA and YSYEKL. Trimming shortened V by 2 bases and J by 7 bases, and 33 bases separated the two germline ends. CDR3 residues: CASSQSLEQDGQFGAREQYV. For the CDR3, the DNA is TGCGCCAGCAGCCAATCCCTTGAACAGGACGGACAGTTCGGCGCGCGAGAGCAGTACGTC.

J is TRBJ1-2 and V is TRBV12-3 or TRBV12-4; the D is unclear. V was cut by 5 bases and J by 2 bases, with 9 bases left in between. This CDR3 spans 13 amino acids. CDR3 sequence: CASSTAENYGYTF. The CDR3 DNA reads as TGTGCCAGCAGTACGGCAGAAAACTATGGCTACACCTTC.

The gene calls are TRBV6-2 or TRBV6-3 and TRBJ1-5; D call uncertain. There are 16 residues in the CDR3. Trimming stripped 6 bases from V and 0 bases from J, with 15 bases between. Germline lookup yields CDR1 MNHEY and CDR2 SVGEGT. The CDR3 DNA reads as TGTGCCAGCAGCTCTCAAACAGCTTATAGCAATCAGCCCCAGCATTTT. It encodes CASSSQTAYSNQPQHF.

The table lists this clonotype with a few counts. The V gene is TRBV4-1, the J gene TRBJ2-3; a weak D match, TRBD2 (6 bases). Germline CDR1 MGHRA, CDR2 YSYEKL. The CDR3 spans 17 residues. V lost 0 bases and J 2 bases, leaving 15 bases between the germline ends. The CDR3 here is CASSQEGAGTLTDTQYF. In DNA form, the CDR3 reads TGCGCCAGCAGCCAAGAGGGAGCGGGCACCCTCACAGATACGCAGTATTTT.

This sequence joins TRBV7-9 and TRBJ2-3; 8 nucleotides align to TRBD2. The CDR3 sequence is 15 residues long. Trimming removed 5 bases from V and 5 bases from J; junction bases left unmatched: 9. Germline V gene lookup returns CDR1 SEHNR and CDR2 FQNEAQ (reference sequence). CDR3 DNA: TGTGCCAGCAGCGTAACCGGGGGGGCCTTAGATACGCAGTATTTT. It specifies CASSVTGGALDTQYF. Together with reference TRBV7-9 and TRBJ2-3, the CDR3 gives the full variable domain: DTGVSQNPRHKITKRGQNVTFRCDPISEHNRLYWYRQTLGQGPEFLTYFQNEAQLEKSRLLSDRFSAERPKGSFSTLEIQRTEQGDSAMYLCASSVTGGALDTQYFGPGTRLTVL.

This clonotype was counted a few times. V gene TRBV4-2 combines with J gene TRBJ2-7; D remains unclear. Germline V CDR1 and CDR2: LGHNA, YNFKEQ. V dropped 1 base and J dropped 2 bases, with 6 bases sitting between them. The CDR3 is 13 residues long. The CDR3 nucleotides read TGTGCCAGCAGCCAAGGGGGAACCTACGAGCAGTACTTC. This translates into CASSQGGTYEQYF.

This clonotype has at least ten counts. The V and J genes are TRBV7-2 and TRBJ2-4; D may be TRBD1 (5 bases). Trimming removed 2 bases at V and 0 bases at J, with 17 bases between. CDR3 length equals 18 residues. From germline, CDR1 is SGHTA and CDR2 FQGNSA. The CDR3: CASSLQDSIFLAKNIQYF. The CDR3 DNA follows: TGTGCCAGCAGCTTACAAGACAGCATATTCCTAGCCAAAAACATTCAGTACTTC.

This chain links TRBV19 with TRBJ2-5; the D gene is possibly TRBD2 (5 bases). Germline CDR1 reads LNHDA; CDR2 reads SQIVND (reference sequence). This CDR3 has 17 amino acids. The V and J ends lost 3 bases and 1 base respectively, with 18 bases between them. The CDR3 region has the DNA TGTGCCAGTAGTATTCCTGGAGGCAGCCAGTTCCAAGAGACCCAGTACTTC. Residues: CASSIPGGSQFQETQYF.

To note about this clonotype: Its ends do not fully match the called genes, so a read error is possible. This sequence joins TRBV7-9 and TRBJ2-5; D tentatively reads TRBD1 or TRBD2 (5 bases each). Germline CDR1 reads SEHNR; CDR2 reads FQNEAQ (reference sequence). The length of the CDR3 is 14 residues. The chain's CDR3 is CASSLVPGQETRYF. The CDR3 nucleotides read TGTGCCAGCAGCTTAGTTCCGGGGCAAGAGACCCGGTACTTC.

The chain carries TRBV12-3 or TRBV12-4 and TRBJ1-2; 12 bases fit TRBD1. Trimming at V came to 5 bases and at J to 4 bases, leaving 5 bases not matched to a gene. This CDR3 is built from 15 residues. This chain's CDR3 is CASSPGTGGSYGYTF. In DNA form, the CDR3 reads TGTGCCAGCAGTCCAGGGACAGGGGGCAGCTATGGCTACACCTTC.

The chain employs TRBV6-2 or TRBV6-3 and TRBJ1-5; D ambiguous. Trimming cost V 0 bases and J 3 bases, with 9 bases left between them. The CDR3 runs 15 residues. The germline CDR1 and CDR2 sequences are MNHEY and SVGEGT. This chain's CDR3 is CASSYSGSSNQPQHF. CDR3 bases: TGTGCCAGCAGTTACTCTGGCAGTTCCAATCAGCCCCAGCATTTT.

The genes are TRBV19 and TRBJ1-1; 8 bases fit TRBD1. Germline V gives CDR1 LNHDA, CDR2 SQIVND (reference sequence). The CDR3 runs 13 residues. With 6 bases clipped from V and 5 bases from J, the junction kept 5 bases outside the gene matches. CDR3 nucleotide sequence: TGTGCCAGTAGGAACAGGGGGTGGACTGAAGCTTTCTTT. The encoded protein is CASRNRGWTEAFF.

This clonotype was picked up a small number of times. This chain links TRBV27 with TRBJ2-7; 8 bases agree with TRBD1. Germline CDR1 is MNHEY and CDR2 is SMNVEV (reference sequence). The CDR3 consists of 15 residues. The CDR3 DNA sequence: TGTGTCAGCAGTGCGGGGCCAGGGGGCTACAACGAGCAGTACGTC. Protein sequence: CVSSAGPGGYNEQYV.

This clonotype was detected a few times. The V call is TRBV27, the J call TRBJ2-1, with TRBD2 matching 10 bases. Losses at the gene ends were 2 bases for V and 7 bases for J; bases not matched to a gene: 5. The CDR3 is 15 amino acids. Germline V CDR1 and CDR2: MNHEY, SMNVEV (reference sequence). The DNA for the CDR3 is TGTGCCAGCAGTTTAAAGTCACTAGCGGGGAATGAGCAGTTCTTC. It encodes CASSLKSLAGNEQFF.

The sample holds many counts of this clonotype. The chain employs TRBV7-2 and TRBJ2-5; TRBD1 or TRBD2 may be the D gene (5 bases each). The V and J ends lost 3 bases and 1 base respectively, with 9 bases between them. The CDR3 is 14 residues long. Germline loops: CDR1 SGHTA, CDR2 FQGNSA. The CDR3 sequence is CASSFPGPQETQYF. For the CDR3, the DNA is TGTGCCAGCAGCTTCCCGGGACCCCAAGAGACCCAGTACTTC.